This is a list of T cell receptor beta chains from one sample in a study of blood T cell repertoires in COVID-19. Produced via immunoSEQ multiplex PCR; TCRdb's table is partial and in-frame only. The sample holds under 150,000 clones, around four fifths seen once. The sequenced material came from peripheral blood. The source is a human donor in a cohort sampled during active COVID-19. The CDR3 runs from the conserved cysteine through the conserved F or W. A D gene is named only where the DNA matches it firmly. Where a row states a size, it is once, few, many or the class of an expanded clone; other rows omit it.

>TRBV28|11|NA|TRBJ1-1|TRBD1
TGTGCCAGCAGTGGGGACAGGCGAGCTTTCTTT
CASSGDRRAFF
>TRBV5-1|14|NA|TRBJ1-1|NA
TGCGCCAGCAGCTCGAGACGGGGTAACACTGAAGCTTTCTTT
CASSSRRGNTEAFF
>TRBV9|16|NA|TRBJ2-7|TRBD1
TGTGCCAGCAGCGCCTGGTCCGGACAGGGGTCCTACGAGCAGTACTTC
CASSAWSGQGSYEQYF
>TRBV10-1|15|NA|TRBJ2-1|TRBD1
TGCGCCAGCAGTTTCTCGAGGGGGACAGCCAATGAGCAGTTCTTC
CASSFSRGTANEQFF
>TRBV5-1|14|NA|TRBJ2-3|NA
TGCGCCAGCAGCTCGGGGACTCGGATAGATACGCAGTATTTT
CASSSGTRIDTQYF
>TRBV6-5|12|once|TRBJ1-2|NA
TGTGCCAGCAGTCAGGGTAACTATGGCTACACCTTC
CASSQGNYGYTF
>TRBV6-5|13|NA|TRBJ1-1|TRBD1
TGTGCCAGCAGTCAAACAGGGGGTGGAAAAGCTTTCTTT
CASSQTGGGKAFF
>TRBV5-1|14|NA|TRBJ2-1|TRBD1
TGCGCCAGCAGCTTGCTGAACAGGGGTAATGAGCAGTTCTTC
CASSLLNRGNEQFF
>TRBV4-1|16|NA|TRBJ1-5|NA
TGCGCCAGCAGCCAAGATGGGGCGAATAGCAATCAGCCCCAGCATTTT
CASSQDGANSNQPQHF
>TRBV7-2|17|few|TRBJ2-1|TRBD2
TGTGCCAGCAGCTTTACGGCTTTACTAGCGGGGTCCAATGAGCAGTTCTTC
CASSFTALLAGSNEQFF
>TRBV5-1|16|NA|TRBJ1-1|TRBD1
TGCGCCAGCAGCTTGGTGGGGACAGGGGGGTCCACTGAAGCTTTCTTT
CASSLVGTGGSTEAFF
>TRBV5-4|15|NA|TRBJ2-5|TRBD2
TGTGCCAGCAGCTTGCGACTAGCGGGGAGGGAGACCCAGTACTTC
CASSLRLAGRETQYF
>TRBV7-2|14|few|TRBJ1-2|TRBD1
TGTGCCAGCAGCACCGGACAGGGGGTCTATGGCTACACCTTC
CASSTGQGVYGYTF
>TRBV6-5|13|few|TRBJ1-5|NA
TGTGCCAGCAGCCCACAGTGGCGCGAGCCCCAGCATTTT
CASSPQWREPQHF
>TRBV27|14|NA|TRBJ1-1|NA
TGTGCCAGCAGTTGGGGGCTTGGGTACACTGAAGCTTTCTTT
CASSWGLGYTEAFF
>TRBV15|11|NA|TRBJ1-1|NA
TGTGTAAAAACGTGTCCGGTTGGGCCTTTCTTT
CVKTCPVGPFF
>TRBV7-9|14|NA|TRBJ1-2|NA
TGTGCCAGCAGCCCCATCACAGGGACCTATGGCTACACCTTC
CASSPITGTYGYTF
>TRBV6-5|13|once|TRBJ2-5|TRBD2
TGTGCCAGCAACGGGGGGGCGTTGGAGACCCAGTACTTC
CASNGGALETQYF
>TRBV10-3|19|NA|TRBJ1-5|NA
TGTGCCATCAGTGAGTCGCCACCCATTACAGGTTGGGGCAATCAGCCCCAGCATTTT
CAISESPPITGWGNQPQHF
>TRBV7-7|14|NA|TRBJ2-7|NA
TGTGCCAGCAGCCAACCCGGCGAGGGCTACGAGCAGTACTTC
CASSQPGEGYEQYF
>TRBV6-5|14|many|TRBJ1-2|NA
TGTGCCAGCAGTTCCCTGGTTGGGGAGCATGGCTACACCTTC
CASSSLVGEHGYTF
>TRBV2|17|NA|TRBJ2-3|NA
TGTGCCAGCAGTGATCTGAGAACCCGGGGGTTGGCAGATACGCAGTATTTT
CASSDLRTRGLADTQYF
>TRBV7-2|15|NA|TRBJ2-1|NA
TGTGCCAGCAGCGGCAGGCCCACAGGGCTCGGGGAGCAGTTCTTC
CASSGRPTGLGEQFF
>TRBV12-3/TRBV12-4|12|NA|TRBJ2-2|TRBD1
TGTGCCAGCAGGGGACAGTCCGGGGAGCTGTTTTTT
CASRGQSGELFF
>TRBV5-1|15|many|TRBJ1-4|NA
TGCGCCAGCAGCTTGGGCGGTGCAACTAATGAAAAACTGTTTTTT
CASSLGGATNEKLFF
>TRBV5-1|14|NA|TRBJ1-2|TRBD1
TGCGCCAGCAGCTCGACAGGGGAGACCTATGGCTACACCTTC
CASSSTGETYGYTF
>TRBV5-1|12|NA|TRBJ1-2|NA
TGCGCCAGCAGCCCGACAGATTATGGCTACACCTTC
CASSPTDYGYTF